The TCR beta chain under discussion was sequenced for a study of shared clonotypes between healthy human individuals. This clone was seen once. Per germline, CDR1 GTSNPN and CDR2 SVGIG (reference sequence). The ends were cut back, 4 bases at V and 4 bases at J, with 11 bases in the middle. This CDR3 is built from 12 residues. The method was immunoSEQ multiplex PCR; TCRdb's version includes in-frame clones alone and lacks a portion of them. This table holds about 2 million clones, approximately 95% found once. Sequenced material: naive CD4+ T cells sorted from blood. As to subset: CD45RA+ positively selected. This clonotype was sampled from a man aged 18 to 29 in good health. The V gene is TRBV30, the J gene TRBJ2-7, with D perhaps TRBD1 (6 bases). CDR3 amino acids: CAWTRTDYEQYF. For the CDR3, the DNA is TGTGCCTGGACTAGGACAGATTACGAGCAGTACTTC.